This TCR beta chain originates from a study of graft-versus-host responses after intestinal transplantation. CDR3 length: 14 amino acids. CDR1 is SGDLS and CDR2 is YYNGEE in the germline V gene. V was pared by 0 bases and J by 5 bases, with 11 bases between. Assay used: immunoSEQ multiplex PCR; TCRdb lists only in-frame clones, some missing. The sample holds about 99,000 clones; around 90% are singletons and the top ten take about 0.062%. Points from the study as a whole: The highest levels of circulating GvH clones went along with early declines in HvG clones after transplant. Researchers found GvH clones in recipient marrow, and some showed up first in ileum or blood.

As regards this clone: Its matching antigen is unknown.

This clonotype was sampled from a human donor who was the organ donor for an intestinal transplant. V usage is TRBV9 and J usage is TRBJ2-5, with a tentative D call TRBD1 (5 bases). This specimen was unstimulated CD8+ T cells sorted from spleen or lymph node cells, taken before transplant. The CDR3 nucleotides are TGTGCCAGCAGCGTAGGGCAGGGTGGGGAGACCCAGTACTTC. It specifies CASSVGQGGETQYF.